This T cell receptor (beta chain) is from a study of blood T cell repertoires in COVID-19. At the level of the study: Spain, Italy and the United States supplied samples that represented acute and convalescent COVID-19.

The authors' processing: Estimation of nucleated cell counts was performed using reference gene primer amplification. Method: immunoSEQ multiplex PCR; TCRdb's copy keeps in-frame clones and lacks some. V, J and clone size derive from that table, while D and trimming were established from the DNA sequence. The sample carries around 150,000 clones, around 84% recorded once. The study recruited people aged 18 to 89 years across about two dozen US areas. The study counted Cohort 3 donors as recovered given two negative PCRs, clearance, or symptom resolution. Germline V gives CDR1 MGHRA, CDR2 YSYEKL. V shed 1 base, J shed 6 bases, and the junction held 0 bases outside the gene matches. The CDR3 contains 12 residues.

The sequencing input was PBMCs or T cells enriched from blood (not recorded which). The TCR originated in a man in his forties or fifties who had recovered from COVID-19. The V and J genes are TRBV4-1 and TRBJ2-7; 7 positions match TRBD1. CDR3 residues: CASSQGTGEQYV. The CDR3 DNA is TGCGCCAGCAGCCAAGGGACAGGCGAGCAGTACGTC.